The 18 T cell receptor beta chains given below trace back to one sample, sequenced in a study of cytomegalovirus exposure and HLA in healthy donors. Primers for the PCR totalled 60 Vbeta and 13 Jbeta. The repertoire was sequenced with immunoSEQ multiplex PCR; TCRdb's copy has only in-frame clones and lacks some. Among 70,000 to 95,000 clones listed, about 78% were seen once. Sequenced material: PBMCs. The receptor source for this set is a man aged 45-65 years in good health and CMV-seronegative.

The rearrangement uses TRBV30 and TRBJ1-5; D not certain. The germline gives CDR1 GTSNPN, CDR2 SVGIG (reference sequence). The CDR3 consists of 14 residues. V was pared by 2 bases and J by 5 bases, with 13 bases between. DNA of the CDR3: TGTGCCTGGAGTCTCGGCAGCGGGCATCAGCCCCAGCATTTT. Protein product: CAWSLGSGHQPQHF.

The V gene is TRBV7-2, the J gene TRBJ2-3; D unresolved. The V end lost 1 base, the J end lost 4 bases, and 6 bases lay between the germline ends. CDR3 size: 13 residues. Germline V gene sequence: CDR1 SGHTA, CDR2 FQGNSA. The CDR3 loop is CASSLGPADTQYF. CDR3 nucleotide sequence: TGTGCCAGCAGCTTAGGGCCAGCAGATACGCAGTATTTT.

This chain uses TRBV19 with TRBJ2-2; no definite D call. CDR1 is LNHDA, CDR2 SQIVND, per germline (reference sequence). The CDR3 sequence is 12 residues long. With 10 bases removed from V and 4 bases from J, the gap between germline ends came to 10 bases. The CDR3 nucleotides read TGTGCCACGCGGCCTTTCACCGGGGAGCTGTTTTTT. Its protein is CATRPFTGELFF.

The chain recombines TRBV27 with TRBJ1-6; tentatively, D is TRBD1 (5 bases). The CDR3 contains 13 residues. The V end lost 8 bases, the J end lost 7 bases, and 12 bases lay between the germline ends. Germline assignment: CDR1 MNHEY and CDR2 SMNVEV (reference sequence). The chain's CDR3 is CASQGFRNSPLHF. The CDR3 region has the DNA TGTGCCAGCCAGGGATTTCGAAATTCACCCCTCCACTTT.

The DNA of the CDR3 is TGTGCCAGCAGATCGTCCGGAGGGAATCAGCCCCAGCATTTT. Protein: CASRSSGGNQPQHF. The rearrangement links TRBV6-6 to TRBJ1-5; no definite D call. Between the trimmed V and J ends, which lost 6 bases and 4 bases, there was a span of 13 bases. There are 14 residues in the CDR3. CDR1 is MNHNY, CDR2 SVGAGI, per germline (reference sequence).

This chain uses TRBV25-1 with TRBJ1-4, with unresolved D. The CDR3 totals 12 residues. Germline CDR1 and CDR2: MGHDK and SYGVNS. V was cut by 4 bases and J by 11 bases, with 11 bases left in between. The CDR3 nucleotides are TGTGCCAGCAGTGTACAATCGGGGAAACTGTTTTTT. As protein: CASSVQSGKLFF.

The rearrangement links TRBV19 to TRBJ1-3; D is unresolved. V lost 1 base, J lost 2 bases, and 9 bases lay in between. This CDR3 region has 15 residues. CDR1 is LNHDA, CDR2 SQIVND, per germline (reference sequence). This CDR3 reads CASSIGGSTGNTIYF. The CDR3 nucleotides read TGTGCCAGTAGTATAGGAGGGTCTACTGGAAACACCATATATTTT.

The V gene is TRBV10-3, the J gene TRBJ2-3; D perhaps matches TRBD1 (6 bases). Germline-derived CDR1 and CDR2 are ENHRY and SYGVKD. V was shortened by 11 bases and J by 0 bases, with 12 bases between the two germline ends. The CDR3 contains 13 residues. The CDR3 spells CAASGTSTDTQYF. The CDR3 nucleotides read TGTGCCGCCTCCGGGACAAGCACAGATACGCAGTATTTT.

V is TRBV19 and J is TRBJ2-2, with 11 positions matching TRBD2. Germline V gene data show CDR1 as LNHDA and CDR2 as SQIVND (reference sequence). The CDR3 runs 16 residues. Losses at the gene ends were 6 bases for V and 5 bases for J; bases not matched to a gene: 8. CDR3 amino acids: CASRNPSGGRTGELFF. CDR3 nucleotide sequence: TGTGCCAGTAGGAACCCTAGCGGGGGGCGAACCGGGGAGCTGTTTTTT.

V usage is TRBV5-5 and J usage is TRBJ2-7, with D maybe TRBD2 (6 bases). CDR1 and CDR2 (germline): SGHKS, YYEKEE (reference sequence). V lost 5 bases, J lost 6 bases, and 12 bases lay in between. The CDR3 runs 12 residues. The CDR3 protein is CASSLGGGEQYF. The CDR3 coding sequence is TGTGCCAGCAGTCTGGGAGGAGGCGAGCAGTACTTC.

This clone was seen a few times. This sequence joins TRBV5-1 and TRBJ1-1; no clear D. The CDR3 is made up of 15 amino acids. Germline CDR1 SGHRS, CDR2 YFSETQ. The V end lost 0 bases, the J end lost 1 base, and 10 bases lay between the germline ends. DNA for the CDR3: TGCGCCAGCAGCTTGGCCGAGGTGGGGAACACTGAAGCTTTCTTT. It yields the protein CASSLAEVGNTEAFF.

V gene TRBV5-6 combines with J gene TRBJ1-2, with a weak D call TRBD1 (6 bases). From germline, CDR1 is SGHDT and CDR2 YYEEEE. CDR3 length: 16 amino acids. V was cut by 2 bases and J by 5 bases, with 19 bases left in between. The CDR3 sequence is CASSFMSAGARYGYTF. In nucleotides, the CDR3 is TGTGCCAGCAGCTTTATGTCGGCAGGGGCCCGTTATGGCTACACCTTC. The whole variable domain, remainder taken from reference TRBV5-6 and TRBJ1-2, is DAGVTQSPTHLIKTRGQQVTLRCSPKSGHDTVSWYQQALGQGPQFIFQYYEEEERQRGNFPDRFSGHQFPNYSSELNVNALLLGDSALYLCASSFMSAGARYGYTFGSGTRLTVV.

This clone was seen more than once but under ten times. The genes are TRBV4-3 and TRBJ1-3, with D possibly TRBD1 on 6 matching bases. The CDR3 is 16 amino acids. CDR1 is LGHNA, CDR2 YSLEER, per germline. V lost 5 bases to trimming and J lost 4 bases, with 18 bases between them. The CDR3 here is CASSVREQGAGNTIYF. The CDR3 DNA follows: TGCGCCAGCAGCGTACGTGAACAGGGAGCAGGAAACACCATATATTTT.

A note on this clone: At one of its ends the junction is not consistent with the germline gene, which may arise from a read error. The rearrangement links TRBV6-4 to TRBJ1-5; no definite D call. The CDR3 length is 13 residues. The germline gives CDR1 MRHNA, CDR2 SNTAGT. Here the CDR3 reads CASSEGRDQPQHF. The CDR3 nucleotides are TGTGCCAGCAGTGAAGGGCGGGATCAACCCCAGCATTTT.

V is TRBV28 and J is TRBJ1-1; no clear D. The CDR3 runs 13 residues. The V gene's germline CDR1 is MDHEN and CDR2 SYDVKM. Trimming cost V 8 bases and J 3 bases, with 13 bases left between them. The CDR3 loop is CASPRVGYTEAFF. The DNA for the CDR3 is TGTGCCAGCCCGAGGGTGGGGTACACTGAAGCTTTCTTT.

This chain links TRBV7-9 with TRBJ1-3, with D tentatively TRBD1 (6 bases). The CDR3 extends over 15 amino acids. Germline V CDR1 and CDR2: SEHNR, FQNEAQ (reference sequence). The ends were cut back, 2 bases at V and 0 bases at J, with 8 bases in the middle. CDR3 residues: CASSLRDTSGNTIYF. CDR3 sequence (DNA): TGTGCCAGCAGCTTACGGGACACCTCTGGAAACACCATATATTTT.

The chain is built from TRBV5-4 and TRBJ2-1; 8 nucleotides align to TRBD2. Germline values: CDR1 SGHNT, CDR2 YYREEE (reference sequence). With 8 bases clipped from V and 3 bases from J, the junction kept 10 bases outside the gene matches. The CDR3 sequence is 15 residues long. CDR3 protein: CASGQRGSGYNEQFF. The CDR3 nucleotides are TGTGCCAGTGGTCAGCGGGGGAGCGGCTACAATGAGCAGTTCTTC.

This chain links TRBV5-6 with TRBJ2-3, with 12 bases that match TRBD2. V lost 4 bases and J lost 8; bases outside the gene matches: 5. This CDR3 has 14 residues. Germline V CDR1 and CDR2: SGHDT, YYEEEE. The CDR3 nucleotides read TGTGCCAGCAGCCCCGGGACTAGCGGGCTTACGCAGTATTTT. Its translation is CASSPGTSGLTQYF.